These 4 T cell receptor beta chains were all obtained from the same sample, sequenced in a study of T cell repertoires in cytomegalovirus infection. No antigen has been identified for these receptors. TCRdb re-analysed the reads in MiXCR, keeping a single row per CDR3 protein. This sample has approximately 280,000 distinct CDR3 sequences, with less than 25% found just once. The source was cultured PBMCs, collected from culture after CMV antigen stimulation. The receptors were sampled from a human donor in good health (CMV status not recorded). Some clones in this sample may be carry-over from other donors' samples.

In this sample, this clonotype turned up many times. The chain uses TRBV15 and TRBJ2-6; 15 positions match TRBD2. With V trimmed by 5 bases and J by 1 base, 9 bases remained unmatched. The CDR3 contains 20 residues. Per the germline V gene, CDR1 is LNHNV and CDR2 is YYDKDF (reference sequence). The CDR3 DNA reads as TGTGCCACCAGCCTTTTCTCGGGACTAGCGGGAGGATCTGGGGCCAACGTCCTGACTTTC. This sequence encodes CATSLFSGLAGGSGANVLTF.

The rearrangement joins TRBV24-1 to TRBJ2-7; 8 nucleotides line up with TRBD1. The CDR3 is 12 residues long. Germline CDR1 KGHDR, CDR2 SFDVKD. Germline trimming cut 12 bases from V and 3 bases from J; bases unmatched to any gene: 6. The CDR3 DNA sequence: TGTGCCGTCGGGACAGGAGTCTACGAGCAGTACTTC. The encoded protein is CAVGTGVYEQYF.

This chain joins TRBV30 and TRBJ1-5; D remains unclear. Per the germline V gene, CDR1 is GTSNPN and CDR2 is SVGIG (reference sequence). The CDR3 runs to 14 residues. V lost 1 base, J lost 3 bases, and 10 bases lay in between. CDR3 DNA: TGTGCCTGGAGTGCGAGCCGACTCAATCAGCCCCAGCATTTT. Encoded protein: CAWSASRLNQPQHF. Drawing the rest from reference TRBV30 and TRBJ1-5, the complete variable domain is SQTIHQWPATLVQPVGSPLSLECTVEGTSNPNLYWYRQAAGRGLQLLFYSVGIGQISSEVPQNLSASRPQDRQFILSSKKLLLSDSGFYLCAWSASRLNQPQHFGDGTRLSIL.

This clonotype was seen many times. The chain couples TRBV7-2 to TRBJ2-3; D ambiguous. This CDR3 spans 15 amino acids. From germline, CDR1 is SGHTA and CDR2 FQGNSA. The germline V and J ends were trimmed by 1 base and 4 bases, with 12 bases remaining between them. The CDR3: CASSLVSPTADTQYF. CDR3 sequence (DNA): TGTGCCAGCAGCTTAGTCAGTCCTACTGCAGATACGCAGTATTTT.